This section outlines one TCR beta chain sequence together with its context. Its antigen specificity is not known. No much larger clone is present one base from it, and per-base qualities are unavailable. The data were obtained in a study of blood T cell repertoires in COVID-19 (dated by TCRdb to 2020 to 2021). Broadly, across the study: Collaborator samples came from the United States, Italy and Spain and covered acute and convalescent phases of COVID-19. Where available, HLA class I and class II types were obtained from metadata supplied by the sample provider rather than from assay-based typing. Sample metadata almost always included a de-identified subject ID, COVID-19 status, age in years and sex. The samples were drawn from the first 160 participants of the ongoing ImmuneRACE study and from 1,254 subjects provided by 6 global collaborators. The repertoires were released in a freely available public database meant as a resource for research on the immune response to SARS-CoV-2. The prospective study material was composed of cDNA or gDNA derived from T cells, B-cell-depleted T cells, or PBMCs. Deeply sampled blood TCRbeta repertoires from subjects exposed to, actively infected with, or recovered from COVID-19 were included in the dataset.

The CDR3, cysteine through phenylalanine, is 17 amino acids long. Only the CDR3 DNA is retained, 51 bases long and in frame from the first base. As encoded in the germline V gene (reference sequence), CDR1 is LGHDT while CDR2 is YNNKEL. Trimming removed 3 bases from V and 3 bases from J; the gene matches leave 7 bases unexplained. Study-level results and caveats: The quantity of clinical and demographic metadata differed by source and by participant and was supplied without curation.

The immunoSEQ Assay, a bias-controlled multiplex PCR, was used to amplify TCRbeta CDR3 regions from genomic DNA. The study's own analysis went as follows. Within the assay, amplification of reference gene primers was used to estimate how many nucleated cells each sample contained. Sequence reads were collapsed and filtered to measure the absolute abundance of every unique TCRbeta CDR3 rearrangement. For each sample, productive Simpson clonality was calculated by taking the square root of Simpson's diversity index across productive rearrangements. As stored in TCRdb, this immuneACCESS dataset retains in-frame rearrangements with V and J assigned. A fraction of the clones does not appear; measured against another copy, unresolved V genes explain less than half of the discrepancy, and the remainder lacks a known reason. For V, J and clone size, that table is used; D and trimming come from the DNA. The sample table contains approximately 35,000 clones; only one count was recorded for about 78% of them. Approximately 36% of the sample lies in the top ten.

The collaborating institutions used their own protocols to collect whole blood in K2EDTA tubes. For TCRbeta analysis, collaborators shipped samples as frozen whole blood, isolated PBMCs, or DNA extracted from either of those sample types. The receptor chain draws on TRBV3-1 (or the pseudogene TRBV3-2) and TRBJ2-1, and TRBD2 matches 11 of the central bases. This TCR was recovered from an elderly man with acute or convalescent COVID-19. Specimen: peripheral blood. The nucleotides read TGTGCCAGCAGCCAGGGCTCCGGGACTAGCGGCTACAATGAGCAGTTCTTC. This gives the protein CASSQGSGTSGYNEQFF.